The table lists the clone carrying this TCR beta chain with a few counts. Unique molecular identifiers were built into the TCRbeta library. TCRdb analysed the PCR reads with MiXCR anew, one entry per CDR3 protein. Among around 380,000 distinct CDR3 sequences, roughly 10% were seen once, and the ten largest hold 4.5% to 6.5%. This entry is derived from a study of T-cell reconstitution after alpha-beta-depleted transplantation in children. Trimming removed 4 bases at V and 6 bases at J, with 13 bases between. CDR3 length: 14 amino acids. In germline, CDR1 is MGHRA, CDR2 YSYEKL. The receptor was isolated from a human donor who donated a stem cell graft to a child with acute myeloid leukemia. V and J are TRBV4-1 and TRBJ1-5, with no clear D. This material consisted of PBMCs from the stem cell graft donor, taken from the stem cell graft. CDR3 amino acids: CASSPHGISQPQHF. The CDR3 coding sequence is TGCGCCAGCAGCCCGCACGGGATAAGTCAGCCCCAGCATTTT.